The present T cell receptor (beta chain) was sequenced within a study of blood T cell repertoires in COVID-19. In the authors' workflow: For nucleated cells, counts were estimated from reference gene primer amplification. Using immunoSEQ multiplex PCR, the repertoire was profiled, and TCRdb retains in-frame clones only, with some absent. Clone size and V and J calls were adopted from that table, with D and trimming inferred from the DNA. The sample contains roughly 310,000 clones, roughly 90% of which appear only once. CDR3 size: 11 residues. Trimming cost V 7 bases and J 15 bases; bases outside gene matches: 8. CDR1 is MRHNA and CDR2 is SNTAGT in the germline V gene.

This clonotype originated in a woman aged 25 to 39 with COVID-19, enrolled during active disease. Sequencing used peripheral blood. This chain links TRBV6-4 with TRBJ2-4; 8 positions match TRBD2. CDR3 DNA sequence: TGTGCCAGCACCATGAAGCGGGAGTGGTACTTC. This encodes CASTMKREWYF.